The clone carrying this TCR beta chain was recorded many times. A 5'RACE template-switching step, the method used to make TCR cDNA, added a universal primer site and UMIs. One entry per CDR3 protein results from TCRdb running MiXCR on the 5' RACE reads. Of approximately 4,300 distinct CDR3 sequences detected, less than 4.5% appear once; the ten largest clones hold approximately 59%. This sample was included in a study of T cells after yellow fever vaccination. Notes on the study in general: A weaker but faster secondary response was observed, peaking on day 5 versus 15. FACS-sorted repertoires could contain abundant clonotypes contaminating from the bulk population.

This sample comprised PBMCs, either bulk or a sorted T-cell subset (CD4+, CD8+, memory, or dextramer-sorted; not recorded which), obtained 15 days after the yellow fever booster vaccination. The receptor's source is a man in his thirties or forties who received the YFV17D yellow fever vaccine.

The DNA for the CDR3 is TGTGCCAGCAGCTTATGGGCGAGGACCGGGAGCTCCTACGAGCAGTACTTC. Translating it yields CASSLWARTGSSYEQYF. The chain recombines TRBV7-2 with TRBJ2-7; D possibly corresponds to TRBD2 (6 bases). This CDR3 is 17 amino acids long. V dropped 2 bases and J dropped 0 bases, with 17 bases sitting between them. CDR1 and CDR2 (germline): SGHTA, FQGNSA.